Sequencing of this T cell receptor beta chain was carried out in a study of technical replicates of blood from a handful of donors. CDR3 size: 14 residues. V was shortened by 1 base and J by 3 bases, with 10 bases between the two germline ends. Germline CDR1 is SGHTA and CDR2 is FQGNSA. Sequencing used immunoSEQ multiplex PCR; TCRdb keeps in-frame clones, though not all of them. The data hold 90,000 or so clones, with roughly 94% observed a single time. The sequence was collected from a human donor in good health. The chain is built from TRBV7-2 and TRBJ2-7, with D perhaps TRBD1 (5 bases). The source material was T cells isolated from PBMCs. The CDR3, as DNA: TGTGCCAGCAGCTTAGGCATTCAGGGCTACGAGCAGTACTTC. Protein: CASSLGIQGYEQYF.